Below are 13 T cell receptor beta chains sequenced from a single sample in a study of T-cell reconstitution after alpha-beta-depleted transplantation in children. This sample's TCRbeta library carried unique molecular identifier barcodes. TCRdb called the PCR reads again in MiXCR, with one record for every CDR3 protein. The profile shows 800,000 to 1,000,000 distinct CDR3 sequences, about 30% of them singletons. The material was PBMCs, mostly from graft donor cells, obtained 360 days after TCRalphabeta/CD19-depleted stem cell transplant. The origin of the receptors is a boy under three years old who had a stem cell transplant for SCID, so the T cells may come from the graft donor.

This clonotype was seen a handful of times. V gene TRBV29-1 combines with J gene TRBJ2-7; either TRBD1 or TRBD2 may supply D (5 bases each). Looked up from germline, CDR1 is SQVTM and CDR2 is ANQGSEA. V lost 5 bases and J lost 2, with 10 bases in between. The CDR3 runs to 12 residues. The CDR3 region has the DNA TGCAGCGTTCGGGACGTAGCCTACGAGCAGTACTTC. Translating it yields CSVRDVAYEQYF.

This clonotype was detected only a few times. This chain links TRBV4-3 with TRBJ2-1; 10 bases are shared with TRBD2. The CDR3 has 17 amino acids. Losses at the gene ends were 0 bases for V and 3 bases for J; bases not matched to a gene: 5. Germline-derived CDR1 and CDR2 are LGHNA and YSLEER. CDR3 sequence (DNA): TGCGCCAGCAGCCAAGAAAGGACTAGCGGACTCTACAATGAGCAGTTCTTC. It is translated as CASSQERTSGLYNEQFF.

Only a few counts were recorded for this clonotype. The chain uses TRBV27 and TRBJ2-7, with D uncertain. Per the germline V gene, CDR1 is MNHEY and CDR2 is SMNVEV (reference sequence). The CDR3 loop spans 13 amino acids. V shed 2 bases and J shed 6 bases, with 11 bases lying between them. The CDR3 DNA follows: TGTGCCAGCAGTTTAAACACCCGAGGCGAGCAGTACTTC. Translation gives CASSLNTRGEQYF.

This clonotype was found a few times. CDR3 sequence (DNA): TGTGCCAGCAGTTTCGGGGGGCCTCAAGGGGCCAACGTCCTGACTTTC. Translation gives CASSFGGPQGANVLTF. The chain links TRBV6-2 or TRBV6-3 to TRBJ2-6, with D perhaps matching TRBD2 (7 bases). Per germline, CDR1 MNHEY and CDR2 SVGEGT. V shed 4 bases and J shed 4 bases, with 14 bases lying between them. There are 16 residues in the CDR3.

CDR3 protein: CSVGLTSGATDTQYF. DNA for the CDR3: TGCAGCGTGGGCCTGACTAGCGGGGCTACAGATACGCAGTATTTT. The genes are TRBV29-1 and TRBJ2-3; 11 bases line up with TRBD2. CDR1 and CDR2 (germline): SQVTM, ANQGSEA. The V gene end was trimmed by 6 bases and the J gene end by 3 bases; junction bases not matched to a gene: 8. The CDR3 totals 15 residues.

Only a few counts were recorded for this clonotype. The chain employs TRBV12-3 or TRBV12-4 and TRBJ2-5, with D perhaps assigned TRBD1 or TRBD2 (5 bases each). V lost 3 bases and J 2 bases, leaving 16 bases between the germline ends. The CDR3 runs 16 residues. CDR3 nucleotides: TGTGCCAGCAGTTTTCTTAGGACGGGACCTCAAGAGACCCAGTACTTC. Its translation: CASSFLRTGPQETQYF.

V and J are TRBV24-1 and TRBJ2-5, with D possibly TRBD1 on 6 matching bases. This CDR3 has 13 amino acids. Germline CDR1 reads KGHDR; CDR2 reads SFDVKD. Trimming stripped 7 bases from V and 2 bases from J, with 10 bases between. CDR3 protein: CATRRTAQETQYF. In nucleotides, the CDR3 is TGTGCCACCAGAAGGACAGCACAAGAGACCCAGTACTTC.

This sequence joins TRBV2 and TRBJ2-1, with TRBD2 matching 10 bases. CDR3 length equals 17 residues. The trim removed 7 bases at V and 4 bases at J, leaving 13 bases unmatched. Germline assignment: CDR1 SNHLY and CDR2 FYNNEI. CDR3 coding DNA: TGTGCCAGCACCCGAAGGGGTGGGACTAGCGTTTACAATGAGCAGTTCTTC. Protein: CASTRRGGTSVYNEQFF.

Only one count was recorded for this clonotype. The chain links TRBV4-1 to TRBJ2-7; D call uncertain. The V end lost 3 bases, the J end lost 0 bases, and 15 bases lay between the germline ends. There are 16 residues in the CDR3. Germline lookup yields CDR1 MGHRA and CDR2 YSYEKL. This CDR3 reads CASSHSLAISSYEQYF. The CDR3 nucleotides are TGCGCCAGCAGCCATAGTCTGGCGATAAGCTCCTACGAGCAGTACTTC.

This clonotype occurred a few times. The chain links TRBV20-1 to TRBJ1-2; D may be TRBD1 (6 bases). CDR3 length: 12 residues. Germline assignment: CDR1 DFQATT and CDR2 SNEGSKA (reference sequence). With 6 bases removed from V and 5 bases from J, the gap between germline ends came to 13 bases. CDR3 DNA: TGCAGTGCCTACGGGGGGCCGTATGGCTACACCTTC. Its protein is CSAYGGPYGYTF.

This clonotype was seen ten or more times. V gene TRBV5-4 combines with J gene TRBJ2-1; D not resolved. In germline, CDR1 is SGHNT, CDR2 YYREEE (reference sequence). V lost 2 bases, J lost 8 bases, and 8 bases lay in between. The CDR3 consists of 12 residues. The CDR3 loop is CASSFRSDEQFF. As DNA, the CDR3 is TGTGCCAGCAGCTTCAGGAGCGATGAGCAGTTCTTC.

The rearrangement joins TRBV28 to TRBJ2-3; 7 bases match TRBD1. This CDR3 spans 13 amino acids. Germline V gives CDR1 MDHEN, CDR2 SYDVKM. The V gene end was trimmed by 5 bases and the J gene end by 8 bases; junction bases not matched to a gene: 7. In nucleotides, the CDR3 is TGTGCCAGCAGTGAGTGGGACAGAGGTACGCAGTATTTT. Translation gives CASSEWDRGTQYF. Drawing the rest from reference TRBV28 and TRBJ2-3, the complete variable domain is DVKVTQSSRYLVKRTGEKVFLECVQDMDHENMFWYRQDPGLGLRLIYFSYDVKMKEKGDIPEGYSVSREKKERFSLILESASTNQTSMYLCASSEWDRGTQYFGPGTRLTVL.

This clonotype is a singleton in its sample. The chain employs TRBV5-4 and TRBJ2-1; D possibly corresponds to TRBD1 (6 bases). Trimming removed 1 base at V and 4 bases at J, with 15 bases between. This CDR3 spans 16 amino acids. Germline loops: CDR1 SGHNT, CDR2 YYREEE (reference sequence). The CDR3 protein is CASSLMQGPLYNEQFF. The CDR3 region has the DNA TGTGCCAGCAGCTTGATGCAGGGGCCCCTATACAATGAGCAGTTCTTC.